The T cell receptor beta chain described here comes from a study of blood T cell repertoires in COVID-19. Turning to the study itself: The United States, Italy and Spain supplied acute and convalescent COVID-19 samples. Sources were T cells, B-cell-depleted T cells, or PBMCs; the material itself was cDNA or gDNA.

Trimming removed 1 base from V and 4 bases from J, with 14 bases in between. Per germline, CDR1 SGHKS and CDR2 YYEKEE (reference sequence). This CDR3 region has 15 residues. Under the authors' procedure: The assay estimated nucleated cells by amplifying reference gene primers. Data came from immunoSEQ multiplex PCR; TCRdb stores just in-frame clones and leaves some out. The D gene and trimming were derived from the DNA, and the V and J assignments and clone size from that table. The sample records approximately 240,000 clones, about 88% being singletons. Sequenced input: peripheral blood. The rearrangement links TRBV5-5 to TRBJ1-2, with a possible D match to TRBD1 (6 bases). The TCR was taken from a middle-aged woman who had recovered from COVID-19. CDR3 sequence reads: CASSLTGSEGYGYTF. DNA of the CDR3: TGTGCCAGCAGCTTGACAGGGTCCGAGGGCTATGGCTACACCTTC. Filled out from reference TRBV5-5 and TRBJ1-2, the complete variable domain reads DAGVTQSPTHLIKTRGQQVTLRCSPISGHKSVSWYQQVLGQGPQFIFQYYEKEERGRGNFPDRFSARQFPNYSSELNVNALLLGDSALYLCASSLTGSEGYGYTFGSGTRLTVV.